A single sample is the source of the 10 T cell receptor beta chains below, sequenced in a study of PD-1 blockade in mismatch repair-deficient tumors. The method was immunoSEQ multiplex PCR; TCRdb's version includes in-frame clones alone and lacks a portion of them. This repertoire shows roughly 17,000 clones, roughly 84% found once; its top ten account for roughly 1.7%. The sample here was PBMCs, taken about 23 weeks after starting pembrolizumab. These receptors came from an adult with mismatch repair-deficient cancer.

The CDR3 bases are TGTGCCAGTACTCTAGCGGGAGGTAATGAGCAGTTCTTC. Its translation: CASTLAGGNEQFF. This chain links TRBV19 with TRBJ2-1, with TRBD2 identical over 11 bases. Germline lookup yields CDR1 LNHDA and CDR2 SQIVND (reference sequence). The CDR3 totals 13 residues. Trimming took 7 bases from V and 7 from J; bases not matched to a gene: 3.

The rearrangement links TRBV18 to TRBJ1-5; perhaps TRBD1 as D (6 bases). Germline V CDR1 and CDR2: KGHSH, LQKENI. Between the trimmed V and J ends, which lost 5 bases and 7 bases, there was a span of 15 bases. The CDR3 runs 14 residues. The CDR3 coding sequence is TGTGCCAGCTCATCAACAGGGCTTGGGCAGCCCCAGCATTTT. Translated, it gives CASSSTGLGQPQHF.

The chain recombines TRBV6-5 with TRBJ2-5, with 8 bases that match TRBD2. This CDR3 has 16 amino acids. With V trimmed by 3 bases and J by 5 bases, 11 bases remained unmatched. From germline, CDR1 is MNHEY and CDR2 SVGAGI. This CDR3 is CASSYSPASGLETQYF. For the CDR3, the DNA is TGTGCCAGCAGTTATTCCCCAGCTAGCGGGCTTGAGACCCAGTACTTC.

This chain joins TRBV5-1 and TRBJ2-5; D is uncertain. Trimming cost V 4 bases and J 2 bases, with 3 bases left between them. Germline CDR1 SGHRS, CDR2 YFSETQ. The CDR3 is 11 residues long. The CDR3 DNA follows: TGCGCCAGCAGCATACAAGAGACCCAGTACTTC. Its protein is CASSIQETQYF.

The chain recombines TRBV5-4 with TRBJ2-7; 7 nucleotides agree with TRBD1. Germline CDR1 reads SGHNT; CDR2 reads YYREEE (reference sequence). The CDR3 consists of 14 residues. V lost 4 bases and J lost 5; bases outside the gene matches: 9. The CDR3 region is CASSETGIVDEQYF. The CDR3 region has the DNA TGTGCCAGCAGCGAGACAGGGATTGTCGACGAGCAGTACTTC.

The chain has TRBV7-2 and TRBJ2-2; 11 bases fit TRBD2. J lost 7 bases, V lost 2 bases, and 12 bases had no gene match. The CDR3 spans 18 residues. Per the germline V gene, CDR1 is SGHTA and CDR2 is FQGNSA. The CDR3 region has the DNA TGTGCCAGCAGCTTACTTTATAGCGGGAGGGCCCGTGACGGGGAGCTGTTTTTT. This codes for CASSLLYSGRARDGELFF.

The J gene is TRBJ2-1, the V gene TRBV19; TRBD2 matches 11 bases. The CDR3 has 14 residues. With V trimmed by 5 bases and J by 11 bases, 8 bases remained unmatched. The germline gives CDR1 LNHDA, CDR2 SQIVND (reference sequence). The CDR3 protein is CASSPTSGRGKQFF. The CDR3, as DNA: TGTGCCAGTAGTCCCACTAGCGGGAGAGGGAAGCAGTTCTTC.

V and J are TRBV7-2 and TRBJ2-7; no definite D call. Trimming stripped 7 bases from V and 2 bases from J, with 15 bases between. Germline V gene lookup returns CDR1 SGHTA and CDR2 FQGNSA. The length of the CDR3 is 14 residues. CDR3 loop: CASKARGETYEQYF. For the CDR3, the DNA is TGTGCCAGCAAGGCCCGCGGCGAAACCTACGAGCAGTACTTC.

The chain carries TRBV19 and TRBJ1-3; D possibly corresponds to TRBD1 (5 bases). Looked up from germline, CDR1 is LNHDA and CDR2 is SQIVND (reference sequence). The CDR3 spans 16 residues. V was clipped by 4 bases and J by 0 bases, with 13 bases between them. As DNA, the CDR3 is TGTGCCAGTAGTAACTTGCTCAGGGCCTCTGGAAACACCATATATTTT. As protein: CASSNLLRASGNTIYF.

This chain connects TRBV28 to TRBJ1-5, with 7 bases aligning to TRBD1. The J segment lost 6 bases and the V segment lost 6 bases, leaving 11 bases of the junction unmatched. The CDR3 has 15 amino acids. Germline assignment: CDR1 MDHEN and CDR2 SYDVKM. Here the CDR3 reads CASSLSSGGGQPQHF. DNA for the CDR3: TGTGCCAGCAGCCTTAGCTCAGGGGGAGGTCAGCCCCAGCATTTT.